The entry below describes one TCR beta chain. This sample is drawn from a study of blood T cell repertoires in COVID-19. This CDR3 contains 15 residues. The V gene's germline CDR1 is KGHSH and CDR2 LQKENI. V gave up 5 bases and J gave up 4 bases, with 17 bases separating them. How the authors handled the data: Quantification of nucleated cells was approximated via reference gene primer amplification. Sequencing was performed with immunoSEQ multiplex PCR; in TCRdb, only in-frame clones are kept and a portion is missing. The D gene and trimming were derived from the DNA, and the V and J assignments and clone size from that table. The sample lists 250,000 to 350,000 clones; around 87% were seen once.

The source material was peripheral blood. The V and J genes are TRBV18 and TRBJ1-2; no clear D. The receptor was derived from a woman in her forties or fifties who had recovered from COVID-19. The CDR3 loop is CASSALPAAVYGYTF. DNA for the CDR3: TGTGCCAGCTCAGCCCTCCCCGCAGCGGTCTATGGCTACACCTTC.